This TCR beta chain emerged from a study of blood T cell repertoires in COVID-19. Study overall: Whether acute or convalescent, the COVID-19 samples came from the United States, Italy and Spain. From T cells, B-cell-depleted T cells, or PBMCs came the material, which was cDNA or gDNA.

V shed 3 bases, J shed 6 bases, and the junction held 6 bases outside the gene matches. The CDR3 loop spans 15 amino acids. The V gene's germline CDR1 is LNHDA and CDR2 SQIVND (reference sequence). This table comes from immunoSEQ multiplex PCR, and its TCRdb copy is limited to in-frame clones, with some not included. Found here are some 250,000 clones, around four fifths of them singletons; the top ten hold around 30%. Sequences were obtained from peripheral blood. The gene calls are TRBV19 and TRBJ1-5, with 9 bases lining up with TRBD1. The receptor's source is a man in his forties with acute or convalescent COVID-19. CDR3 in DNA: TGTGCCAGTAGTATGGGACAGGGTAAGGCTCAGCCCCAGCATTTT. Translation gives CASSMGQGKAQPQHF.